Shown below are 3 T cell receptor beta chains from a single sample sequenced in a study of T cells in Graves' hyperthyroidism and ophthalmopathy. RNA transcripts provided the source from which TCR beta CDR3 regions were amplified. The HTBI primer set drove a first-round RT-PCR of the TCR CDR3. Each CDR3 protein gets one entry after TCRdb re-called the multiplex PCR reads with MiXCR. The sample carries approximately 610,000 distinct CDR3 sequences, approximately 16% recorded once. Specimen: blood. The receptors were gathered from a young woman with Graves' hyperthyroidism.

This clonotype was counted at least ten times. The V and J genes are TRBV27 and TRBJ1-4; D may be TRBD1 (5 bases). The CDR3 sequence is 15 residues long. V lost 5 bases, J lost 5 bases, and 15 bases lay in between. CDR1 is MNHEY, CDR2 SMNVEV, per germline (reference sequence). The CDR3 sequence is CASSPEGRRNEKLFF. The CDR3 nucleotides are TGTGCCAGCAGTCCTGAGGGGAGAAGGAATGAAAAACTGTTTTTT.

This clonotype was seen repeatedly, ten times or more. This chain joins TRBV5-1 and TRBJ2-7; possible D gene TRBD1, 5 bases. This CDR3 has 14 residues. From germline, CDR1 is SGHRS and CDR2 YFSETQ. Trimming pared 4 bases from V and 2 bases from J, leaving 13 bases between. This CDR3 reads CASSPATATYEQYF. CDR3 coding DNA: TGCGCCAGCAGCCCGGCGACAGCGACCTACGAGCAGTACTTC.

Many counts were recorded for this clonotype. The chain couples TRBV30 to TRBJ2-3; D gene unclear. CDR1 is GTSNPN and CDR2 is SVGIG in the germline V gene (reference sequence). The CDR3 is made up of 13 amino acids. With 4 bases removed from V and 0 bases from J, the gap between germline ends came to 8 bases. CDR3 nucleotides: TGTGCCTGGATAACTACTAGCACAGATACGCAGTATTTT. Translating it yields CAWITTSTDTQYF. The full variable domain, rest sourced from reference TRBV30 and TRBJ2-3, is SQTIHQWPATLVQPVGSPLSLECTVEGTSNPNLYWYRQAAGRGLQLLFYSVGIGQISSEVPQNLSASRPQDRQFILSSKKLLLSDSGFYLCAWITTSTDTQYFGPGTRLTVL.